The sequence of this T cell receptor beta chain was determined in a study of response to subunit inactivated influenza vaccine. Study-wide results and caveats: Few new T cells, the authors suggested, are recruited by each seasonal influenza vaccination.

MiXCR, run by TCRdb on the RT-PCR reads, gives a single entry per CDR3 protein. Here the sample spans about 650,000 distinct CDR3 sequences, 12% to 15% being singletons. This clonotype showed up many times. Its antigen remains unknown. The germline V gene has CDR1 LGHNA and CDR2 YSLEER. The CDR3 is made up of 14 amino acids. V lost 0 bases and J lost 4, with 9 bases in between. This receptor was obtained from a man aged 45-60 years who received an inactivated influenza vaccine. The V and J genes are TRBV4-3 and TRBJ1-1; D uncertain. Sequencing was performed on PBMCs from blood, taken around 14 days before vaccination. Written as DNA, the CDR3 is TGCGCCAGCAGCCAAGAGAGGGTATTCACTGAAGCTTTCTTT. This encodes CASSQERVFTEAFF.